This T cell receptor (beta chain) was identified in a study of shared clonotypes between healthy human individuals. Looking at the study overall: Each donor had three CD4 naive, three CD4 memory, two CD8 naive and one CD8 memory plate.

The method was immunoSEQ multiplex PCR; TCRdb's version includes in-frame clones alone and lacks a portion of them. The sample records approximately 2.3 million clones, more than 80% being singletons. Every contributor of samples was a Caucasian grown-up residing in Nashville, Tennessee. Germline V CDR1 and CDR2: SNHLY, FYNNEI. Trimming cost V 4 bases and J 0 bases, with 7 bases left between them. The CDR3 has 14 amino acids. As for this clone: Antigen: not known. The sample carries other DNA sequences with the same CDR3.

General study results and limits: Memory subsets generally showed lower estimated richness than naive subsets. Naive CD4 clonotypes were shared across several donors at about 5%.

Sequencing was done on a sample of naive CD4+ T cells from PBMCs. Subset defined: CD45RA+ positively selected. The TCR was taken from a man aged 18 to 30 in good health. Some clones in this sample may be carry-over from other donors' samples. The chain uses TRBV2 and TRBJ1-5; D call uncertain. The CDR3 DNA reads TGTGCCAGCAGTGGGGCATATAGCAATCAGCCCCAGCATTTT. Translation: CASSGAYSNQPQHF.